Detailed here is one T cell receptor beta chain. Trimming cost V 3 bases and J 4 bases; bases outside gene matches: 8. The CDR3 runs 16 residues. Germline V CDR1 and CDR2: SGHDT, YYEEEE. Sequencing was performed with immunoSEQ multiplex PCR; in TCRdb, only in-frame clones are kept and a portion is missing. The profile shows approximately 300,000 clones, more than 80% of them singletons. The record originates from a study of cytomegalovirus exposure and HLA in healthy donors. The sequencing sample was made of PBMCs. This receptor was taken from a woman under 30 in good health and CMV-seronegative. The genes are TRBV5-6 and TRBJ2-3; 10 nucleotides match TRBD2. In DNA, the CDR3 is TGTGCCAGCAGCTGGACTAGCGGAGATTTCTCAGATACGCAGTATTTT. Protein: CASSWTSGDFSDTQYF.